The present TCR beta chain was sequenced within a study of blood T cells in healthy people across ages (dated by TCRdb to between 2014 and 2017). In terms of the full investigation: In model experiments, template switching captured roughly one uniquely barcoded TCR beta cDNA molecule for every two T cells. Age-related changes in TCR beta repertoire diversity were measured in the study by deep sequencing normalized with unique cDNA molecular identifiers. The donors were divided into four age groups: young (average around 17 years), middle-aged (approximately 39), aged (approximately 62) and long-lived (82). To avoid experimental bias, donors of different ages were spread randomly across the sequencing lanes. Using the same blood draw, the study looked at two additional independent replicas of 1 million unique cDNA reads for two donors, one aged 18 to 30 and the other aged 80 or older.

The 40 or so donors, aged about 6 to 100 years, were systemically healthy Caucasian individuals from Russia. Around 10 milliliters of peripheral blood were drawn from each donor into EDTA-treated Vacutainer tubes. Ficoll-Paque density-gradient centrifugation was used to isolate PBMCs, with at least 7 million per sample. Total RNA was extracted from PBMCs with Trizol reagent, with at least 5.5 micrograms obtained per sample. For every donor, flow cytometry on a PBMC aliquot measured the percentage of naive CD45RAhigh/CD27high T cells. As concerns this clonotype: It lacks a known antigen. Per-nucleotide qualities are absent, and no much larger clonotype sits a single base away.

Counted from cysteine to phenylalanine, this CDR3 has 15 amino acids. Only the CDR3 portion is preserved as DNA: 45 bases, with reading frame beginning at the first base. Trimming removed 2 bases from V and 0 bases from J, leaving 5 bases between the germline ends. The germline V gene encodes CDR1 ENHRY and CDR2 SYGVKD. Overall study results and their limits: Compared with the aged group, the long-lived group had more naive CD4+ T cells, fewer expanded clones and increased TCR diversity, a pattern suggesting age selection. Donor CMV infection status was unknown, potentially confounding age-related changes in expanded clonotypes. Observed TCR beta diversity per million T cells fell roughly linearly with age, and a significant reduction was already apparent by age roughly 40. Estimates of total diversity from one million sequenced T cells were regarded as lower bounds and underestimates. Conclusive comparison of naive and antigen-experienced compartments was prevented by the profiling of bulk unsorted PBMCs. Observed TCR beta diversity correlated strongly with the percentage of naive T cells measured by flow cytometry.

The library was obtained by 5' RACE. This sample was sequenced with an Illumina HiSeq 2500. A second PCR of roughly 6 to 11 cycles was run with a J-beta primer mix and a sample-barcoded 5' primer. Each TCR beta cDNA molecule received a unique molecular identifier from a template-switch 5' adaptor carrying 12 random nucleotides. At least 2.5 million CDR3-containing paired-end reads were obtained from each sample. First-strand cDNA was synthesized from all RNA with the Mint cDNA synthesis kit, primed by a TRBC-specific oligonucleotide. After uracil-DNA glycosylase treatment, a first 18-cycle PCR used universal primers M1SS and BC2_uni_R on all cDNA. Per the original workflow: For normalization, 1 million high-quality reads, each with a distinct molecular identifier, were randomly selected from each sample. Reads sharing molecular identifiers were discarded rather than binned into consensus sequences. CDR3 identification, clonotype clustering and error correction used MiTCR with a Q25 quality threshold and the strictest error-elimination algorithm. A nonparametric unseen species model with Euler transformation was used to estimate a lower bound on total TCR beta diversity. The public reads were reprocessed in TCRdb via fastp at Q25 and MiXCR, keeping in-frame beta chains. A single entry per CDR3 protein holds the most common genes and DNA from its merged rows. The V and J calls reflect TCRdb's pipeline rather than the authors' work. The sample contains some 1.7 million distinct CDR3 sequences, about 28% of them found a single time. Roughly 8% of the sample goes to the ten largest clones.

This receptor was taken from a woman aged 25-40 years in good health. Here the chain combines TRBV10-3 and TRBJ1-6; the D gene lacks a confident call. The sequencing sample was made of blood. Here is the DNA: TGTGCCATCAGTGAGAGGAGCTCCTATAATTCACCCCTCCACTTT. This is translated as CAISERSSYNSPLHF.